A single TCR beta chain is shown here with its context. The data originate from a study of blood T cell repertoires in COVID-19. Study details: Spain, Italy and the United States supplied samples that represented acute and convalescent COVID-19. In each case, the material was cDNA or gDNA derived from T cells, B-cell-depleted T cells, or PBMCs.

The CDR3 runs 11 residues. Trimming took 5 bases from V and 11 from J; bases not matched to a gene: 8. CDR1 is DFQATT and CDR2 is SNEGSKA in the germline V gene (reference sequence). Study processing details: Estimated nucleated cell counts came from reference gene primer amplification. Only in-frame clones appear in the TCRdb table, and some are missing; sequencing was by immunoSEQ multiplex PCR. The V and J calls and clone size come from that table; D and trimming were worked out from the DNA. The table records over 90,000 clones, around four fifths of them present only once. The chain carries TRBV20-1 and TRBJ1-1, with 7 nucleotides matching TRBD1. Sequencing input: peripheral blood. The TCR was taken from a man aged 40-55 years with active or convalescent COVID-19. CDR3 bases: TGCAGTGCTCAGACAGGGTTTGGCGCTTTCTTT. Protein: CSAQTGFGAFF.